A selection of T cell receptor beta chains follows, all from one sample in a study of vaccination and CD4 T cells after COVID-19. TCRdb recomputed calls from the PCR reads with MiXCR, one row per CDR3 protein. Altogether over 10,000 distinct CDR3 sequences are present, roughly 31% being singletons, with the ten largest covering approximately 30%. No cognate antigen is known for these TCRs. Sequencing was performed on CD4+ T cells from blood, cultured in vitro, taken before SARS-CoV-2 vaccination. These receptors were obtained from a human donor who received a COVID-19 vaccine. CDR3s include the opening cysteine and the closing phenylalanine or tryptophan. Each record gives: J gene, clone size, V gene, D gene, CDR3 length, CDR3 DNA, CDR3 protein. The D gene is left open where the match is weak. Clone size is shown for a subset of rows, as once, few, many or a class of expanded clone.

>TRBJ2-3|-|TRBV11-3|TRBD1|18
TGTGCCAGCAGCCTATACAAAGCACTGACAGGGATCGCAGATACGCAGTATTTT
CASSLYKALTGIADTQYF
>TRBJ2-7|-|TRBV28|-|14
TGTGCCAGCAGTTTACTTCCCCAGGGATCTAGGAAGTACTTC
CASSLLPQGSRKYF
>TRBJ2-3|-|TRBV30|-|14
TGTGCCTGGAGTTTAGCGGAGTCCACAGATACGCAGTATTTT
CAWSLAESTDTQYF
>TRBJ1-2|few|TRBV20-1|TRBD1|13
TGCAGTGCTAGGTGGGACAGGAACTATGGCTACACCTTC
CSARWDRNYGYTF
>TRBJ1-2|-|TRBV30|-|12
TGTGCCTGGACGGCAGGGGATAATGGCTACACCTTC
CAWTAGDNGYTF
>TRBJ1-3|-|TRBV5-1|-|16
TGCGCCAGCAGCTTGGTGCCTCATCACTCTGGAAACACCATATATTTT
CASSLVPHHSGNTIYF
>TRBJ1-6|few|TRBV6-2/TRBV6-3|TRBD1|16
TGTGCCAGCAGTCCGAGGACAGGGGCTAGAAATTCACCCCTCCACTTT
CASSPRTGARNSPLHF
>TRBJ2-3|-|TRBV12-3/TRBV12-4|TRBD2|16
TGTGCCAGCAGTCCCACTAGCGGGGGGACCACAGATACGCAGTATTTT
CASSPTSGGTTDTQYF
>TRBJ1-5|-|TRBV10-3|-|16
TGTGCCATCAGTGAGTCGACGGCAGGGGGCAATCAGCCCCAGCATTTT
CAISESTAGGNQPQHF
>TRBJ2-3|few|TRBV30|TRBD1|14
TGTGCCTGGAGAGACAGGGGTAGCGCAGATACGCAGTATTTT
CAWRDRGSADTQYF
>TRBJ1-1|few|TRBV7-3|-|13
TGTGCCAGCAGGTCAGACTGGAACACTGAAGCTTTCTTT
CASRSDWNTEAFF
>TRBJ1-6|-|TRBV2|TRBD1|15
TGTGCCAGCAGTGGCGGACAGGGTGGTAGTTCACCCCTCCACTTT
CASSGGQGGSSPLHF
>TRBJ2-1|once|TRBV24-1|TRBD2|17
TGTGCCACCAGTGACCGGCGTACTAGCGGGGGGGCCGGTGAGCAGTTCTTC
CATSDRRTSGGAGEQFF
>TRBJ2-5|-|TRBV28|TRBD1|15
TGTGCCAGCAGTACCCCAGGACAGGTCGCGGAGACCCAGTACTTC
CASSTPGQVAETQYF
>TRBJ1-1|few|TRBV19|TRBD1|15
TGTGCCAGTAGTATAGTACGAGACAGGGGTGATGAAGCTTTCTTT
CASSIVRDRGDEAFF